In this sample, the clone carrying this T cell receptor beta chain turned up many times. The sample is drawn from a study of breast tumors, draining lymph nodes, adjacent tissues. The CDR3 contains 14 residues. The V gene's germline CDR1 is MNHNY and CDR2 SVGAGI (reference sequence). Trimming cost V 8 bases and J 6 bases, with 16 bases left between them. The lymph nodes were axillary draining lymph nodes from breast cancer patients. TCRdb recomputed calls from the multiplex PCR reads with MiXCR, one row per CDR3 protein. The sample comprises about 150,000 distinct CDR3 sequences, 30% to 35% of which are singletons, and approximately 2.3% rests with the top ten.

The receptor was derived from a female donor with breast cancer. Some clones in this sample may be carry-over from other donors' samples. The sequenced material came from axillary lymph node tissue. This rearrangement joins TRBV6-6 to TRBJ2-2; the D is unclear. CDR3 DNA: TGTGCCAGCCTTCGGGCCACAACTCCCGGGGAGCTGTTTTTT. It yields the protein CASLRATTPGELFF.